Sequencing of this T cell receptor (beta chain) was carried out in a study of blood T cells in healthy people across ages. This clonotype was seen more than once but under ten times. Next came a second PCR, run for about 6 to 11 cycles, which used a sample-barcoded 5' primer along with a J-beta primer mix. From the 5' RACE reads, TCRdb called clonotypes with MiXCR, one entry per CDR3 protein. Among more than 450,000 distinct CDR3 sequences, roughly a quarter were seen once, and the ten largest hold approximately 3.7%. Germline V gives CDR1 DFQATT, CDR2 SNEGSKA (reference sequence). Trimming left V 5 bases short and J 5 bases short, with 15 bases between. The length of the CDR3 is 13 residues. This sample also appeared in a second study, on T cells of mothers and their children. That investigation notes: Thymic selection molds TCR recombination output in much the same way for related pairs as for unrelated pairs.

The sequence was obtained from a boy between 2 and 10 years old in good health. The source material was blood. The chain has TRBV20-1 and TRBJ2-5; no clear D gene. The CDR3 DNA follows: TGCAGTGCTCCTAAGGGCGTGGGGGAGACCCAGTACTTC. Its translation is CSAPKGVGETQYF.